This T cell receptor beta chain was sequenced during a study of blood T cell repertoires in COVID-19. This table comes from immunoSEQ multiplex PCR, and its TCRdb copy is limited to in-frame clones, with some not included. The table has approximately 140,000 clones, 75% to 85% seen once. Looked up from germline, CDR1 is MNHEY and CDR2 is SVGEGT. Trimming removed 4 bases from V and 1 base from J; junction bases left unmatched: 7. The CDR3 has 16 amino acids. Sample: peripheral blood. This sequence joins TRBV6-2 or TRBV6-3 and TRBJ2-3, with TRBD2 identical over 8 bases. This receptor was taken from a man between 60 and 70 years old with active or convalescent COVID-19. CDR3 in DNA: TGTGCCAGCAGTTCCTGGGGAGCGGGGGGCACAGATACGCAGTATTTT. Translation: CASSSWGAGGTDTQYF.